This T cell receptor (beta chain) was identified in a study of vaccination effects on CD4 cells after COVID-19 (dated by TCRdb to 2021 to 2024). Some background on the complete study: Each participant received two doses of an mRNA SARS-CoV-2 vaccine, either BNT162b2 or mRNA-1273. SARS-CoV-2 spike-specific CD4+ TCR repertoires from before and after mRNA vaccination were compared in COVID-19 convalescent patients and in infection-naive vaccine recipients. The Oncomine TCR Beta short-read assay on an Illumina iSeq 100 was used to sequence cultures from other donors in the study. In a couple of convalescent patients, pre-vaccine samples were collected 16 days and one week ahead of the first dose, 142 and 148 days after COVID-19 diagnosis. A total of some eleven COVID-19 convalescent patients and a handful of SARS-CoV-2-naive healthy vaccine recipients were included in the full study.

Library generation was performed with the immunoSEQ multiplex PCR assay. DNA from the cultured and isolated CD4+ T cells underwent TCR beta CDR3 sequencing. The authors' pipeline ran thus. Non-productive TCR sequences were discarded, and reads were trimmed to the CDR3 region, with only CDR3s of 7 or more amino acids retained. The MANAFEST web app was used to identify antigen-specific clonotypes by comparing expansion in peptide wells with expansion in reference cultures. For clones to be considered positive, expansion at FDR<0.05 versus reference and all other wells, an odds ratio above 5, and a frequency above 0.1% in two replicate wells were required. Cross-reactive clonotypes were defined as significantly expanded in SARS-CoV-2 spike wells and in at least one common cold coronavirus spike condition. Using the stringdist R package, CDR3 similarity was measured by Levenshtein distance, and unrooted trees were constructed with ape in R 3.6.1. TCRdb re-hosts the immuneACCESS table, in-frame sequences only. Its copies lack some clones; in the studies checked, an unresolved V gene accounts for under half of them, and the cause for the rest is not known. That table furnishes V, J and clone size, whereas the DNA furnished D and trimming. The sample table lists around 37,000 clones, around two thirds of them with a count of one. The ten largest make up 33% of the sample.

Remarks on this clone: Its antigen is still unknown. No much larger clone exists at a distance of one base, and base qualities are not known.

The full study reports these points: Clones induced by infection and clones induced by vaccination both contracted markedly at late timepoints after vaccination, which fits with T cell responses waning over time. Limitations of the study were the small number of convalescent patients and the absence of early post-infection timepoints. For convalescent patients, new clones induced by the vaccine made up most of the post-vaccine spike-reactive repertoire, and these new clones were largely distinct from the clones induced by infection.

The germline V gene (reference sequence) sets CDR1 to SGHNT and CDR2 to YYREEE. From the cysteine up to the phenylalanine, the CDR3 has a length of 16 residues. Here the CDR3 DNA is all that survives: 48 bases in frame from base 1. V was cut back by 5 bases and J by 6 bases, leaving a gap of 24 bases between them. In the ViraFEST assay, PBMC were stimulated with viral peptide pools, and TCR sequencing was then used to find antigen-specific CD4+ T cell clonotypes based on their expansion. After around eleven days of culture, CD4+ T cells were isolated with the EasySep CD4+ T cell isolation kit. Convalescent patients had PCR-confirmed SARS-CoV-2 infection between March and December 2020, before Alpha, Beta and Delta variants emerged in the United States. Some 2 million PBMC per well were cultured in IMDM with about 5.1% human AB serum, about 9.4 IU/ml IL-2 and gentamicin, plus 10 ug/ml peptides. On days 3 and 7, half of the culture medium was replaced with fresh IL-2-containing medium. Unless otherwise noted, each peptide stimulation condition was cultured in triplicate wells. PBMC were separated from whole blood using Ficoll-Paque Plus gradient centrifugation and were then either cryopreserved at -140C or used fresh. Genomic DNA was extracted from cultured CD4+ T cells with the QIAamp micro DNA kit.

This TCR came from a human donor who had a prior SARS-CoV-2 infection. The source material was CD4+ T cells from PBMCs cultured with a peptide pool, sampled before COVID-19 vaccination. The sequence joins TRBV5-4 to TRBJ2-7; tentative D gene TRBD1, with 8 bases matching. The CDR3 protein: CASSPGRGTGGLEQYF. The DNA reads as follows: TGTGCCAGCAGTCCGGGGCGGGGGACAGGAGGGCTCGAGCAGTACTTC.